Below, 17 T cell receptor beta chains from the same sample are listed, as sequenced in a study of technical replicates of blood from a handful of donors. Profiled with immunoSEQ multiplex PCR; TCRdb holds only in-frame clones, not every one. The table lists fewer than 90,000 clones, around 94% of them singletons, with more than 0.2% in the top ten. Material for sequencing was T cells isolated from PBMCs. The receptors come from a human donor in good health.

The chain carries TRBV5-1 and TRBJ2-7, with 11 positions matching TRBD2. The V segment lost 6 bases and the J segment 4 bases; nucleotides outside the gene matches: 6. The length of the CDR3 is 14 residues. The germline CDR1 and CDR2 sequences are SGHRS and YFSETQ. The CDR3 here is CASTGTSGQYEQYF. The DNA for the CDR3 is TGCGCCAGCACTGGGACTAGCGGACAGTACGAGCAGTACTTC.

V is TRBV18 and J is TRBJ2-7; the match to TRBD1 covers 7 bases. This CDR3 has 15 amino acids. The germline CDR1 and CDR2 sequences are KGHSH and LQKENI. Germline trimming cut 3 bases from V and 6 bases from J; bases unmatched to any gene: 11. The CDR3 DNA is TGTGCCAGCTCACCGTACCGGGACAGTCATTCCGAGCAGTACTTC. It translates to CASSPYRDSHSEQYF.

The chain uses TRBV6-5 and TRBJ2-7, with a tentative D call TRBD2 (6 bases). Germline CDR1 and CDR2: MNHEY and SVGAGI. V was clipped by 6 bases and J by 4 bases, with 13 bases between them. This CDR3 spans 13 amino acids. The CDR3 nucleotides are TGTGCCAGCAGACTCGGGGAGGCGTACGAGCAGTACTTC. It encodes CASRLGEAYEQYF.

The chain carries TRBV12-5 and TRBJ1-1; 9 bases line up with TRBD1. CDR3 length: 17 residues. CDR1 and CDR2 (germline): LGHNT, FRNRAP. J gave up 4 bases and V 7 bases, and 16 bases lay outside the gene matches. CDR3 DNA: TGTGCTAGTGCGCCCATCCTTGCCCGACAGGGGGGCACTGAAGCTTTCTTT. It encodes CASAPILARQGGTEAFF.

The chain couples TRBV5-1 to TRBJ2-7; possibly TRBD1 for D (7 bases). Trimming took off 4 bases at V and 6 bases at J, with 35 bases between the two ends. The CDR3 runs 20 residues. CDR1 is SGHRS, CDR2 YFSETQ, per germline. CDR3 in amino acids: CASSPHPLRTGGWVGSEQYF. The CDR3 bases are TGCGCCAGCAGCCCCCACCCGTTAAGGACAGGAGGGTGGGTAGGCTCCGAGCAGTACTTC.

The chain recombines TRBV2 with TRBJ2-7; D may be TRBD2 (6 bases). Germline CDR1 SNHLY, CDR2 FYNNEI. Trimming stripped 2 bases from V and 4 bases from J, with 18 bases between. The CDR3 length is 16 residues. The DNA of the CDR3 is TGTGCCAGCAGTGAATTGGACCCTGGTGGAGGGTACGAGCAGTACTTC. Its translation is CASSELDPGGGYEQYF.

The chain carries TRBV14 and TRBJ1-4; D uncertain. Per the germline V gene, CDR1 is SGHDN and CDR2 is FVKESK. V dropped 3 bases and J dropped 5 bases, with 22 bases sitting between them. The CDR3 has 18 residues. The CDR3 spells CASSHLPMGSSANEKLFF. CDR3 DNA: TGTGCCAGCAGCCACCTCCCGATGGGCAGTTCTGCAAATGAAAAACTGTTTTTT.

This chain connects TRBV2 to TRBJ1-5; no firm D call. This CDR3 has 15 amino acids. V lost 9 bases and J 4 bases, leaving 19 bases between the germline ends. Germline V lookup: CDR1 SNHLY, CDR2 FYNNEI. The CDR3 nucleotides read TGTGCCAGTAGCCTAAACGGGGTTACAAATCAGCCCCAGCATTTT. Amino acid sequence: CASSLNGVTNQPQHF.

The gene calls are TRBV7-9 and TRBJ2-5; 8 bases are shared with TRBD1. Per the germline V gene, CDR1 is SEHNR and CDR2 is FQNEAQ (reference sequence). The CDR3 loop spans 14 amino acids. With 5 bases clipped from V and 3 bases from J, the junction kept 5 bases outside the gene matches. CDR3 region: CASSLQGGKETQYF. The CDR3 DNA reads TGTGCCAGCAGCCTACAGGGGGGTAAAGAGACCCAGTACTTC.

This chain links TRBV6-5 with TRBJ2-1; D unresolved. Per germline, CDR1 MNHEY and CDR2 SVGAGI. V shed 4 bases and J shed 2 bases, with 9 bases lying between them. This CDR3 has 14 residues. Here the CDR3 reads CASSFMAAYNEQFF. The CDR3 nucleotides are TGTGCCAGCAGTTTTATGGCAGCCTACAATGAGCAGTTCTTC.

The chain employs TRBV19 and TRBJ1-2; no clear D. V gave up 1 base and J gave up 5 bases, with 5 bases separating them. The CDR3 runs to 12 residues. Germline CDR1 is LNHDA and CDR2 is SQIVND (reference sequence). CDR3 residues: CASSIAGYGYTF. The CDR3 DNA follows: TGTGCCAGTAGTATAGCGGGTTATGGCTACACCTTC.

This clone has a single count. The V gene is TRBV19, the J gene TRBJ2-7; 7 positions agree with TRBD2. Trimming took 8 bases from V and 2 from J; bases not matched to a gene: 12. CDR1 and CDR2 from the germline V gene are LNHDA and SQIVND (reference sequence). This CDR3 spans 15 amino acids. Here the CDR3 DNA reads TGTGCCAGTTCCGAACTGGCGGGAGTGACCTACGAGCAGTACTTC. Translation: CASSELAGVTYEQYF.

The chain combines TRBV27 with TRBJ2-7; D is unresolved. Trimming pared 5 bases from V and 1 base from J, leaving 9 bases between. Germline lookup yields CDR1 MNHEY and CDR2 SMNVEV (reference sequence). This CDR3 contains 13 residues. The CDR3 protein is CASSLTPSYEQYF. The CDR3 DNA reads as TGTGCCAGCAGTCTCACTCCGTCCTACGAGCAGTACTTC.

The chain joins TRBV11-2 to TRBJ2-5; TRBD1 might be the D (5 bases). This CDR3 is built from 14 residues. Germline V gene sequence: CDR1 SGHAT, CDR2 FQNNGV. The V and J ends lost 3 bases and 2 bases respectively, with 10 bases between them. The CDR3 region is CASSFRQWQETQYF. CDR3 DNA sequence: TGTGCCAGCAGCTTTAGACAGTGGCAAGAGACCCAGTACTTC.

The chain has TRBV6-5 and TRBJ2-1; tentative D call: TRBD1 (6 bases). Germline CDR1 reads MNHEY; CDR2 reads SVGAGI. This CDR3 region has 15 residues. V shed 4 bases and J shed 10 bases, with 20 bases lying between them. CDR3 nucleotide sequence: TGTGCCAGCAGTTCCCCTATTAAGAACAGGGACGAGCAGTTCTTC. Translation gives CASSSPIKNRDEQFF.

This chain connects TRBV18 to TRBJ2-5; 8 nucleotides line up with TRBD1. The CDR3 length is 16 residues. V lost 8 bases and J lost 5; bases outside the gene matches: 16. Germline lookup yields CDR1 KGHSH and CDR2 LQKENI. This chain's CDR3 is CASTRAADRGAETQYF. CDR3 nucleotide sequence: TGTGCCAGCACTCGGGCCGCCGACAGGGGTGCGGAGACCCAGTACTTC.

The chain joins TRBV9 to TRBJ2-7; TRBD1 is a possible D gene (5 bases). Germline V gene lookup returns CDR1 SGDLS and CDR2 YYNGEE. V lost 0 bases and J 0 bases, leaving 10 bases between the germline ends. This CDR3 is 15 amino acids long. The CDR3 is CASSVEVGDSYEQYF. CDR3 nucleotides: TGTGCCAGCAGCGTAGAGGTAGGGGACTCCTACGAGCAGTACTTC.